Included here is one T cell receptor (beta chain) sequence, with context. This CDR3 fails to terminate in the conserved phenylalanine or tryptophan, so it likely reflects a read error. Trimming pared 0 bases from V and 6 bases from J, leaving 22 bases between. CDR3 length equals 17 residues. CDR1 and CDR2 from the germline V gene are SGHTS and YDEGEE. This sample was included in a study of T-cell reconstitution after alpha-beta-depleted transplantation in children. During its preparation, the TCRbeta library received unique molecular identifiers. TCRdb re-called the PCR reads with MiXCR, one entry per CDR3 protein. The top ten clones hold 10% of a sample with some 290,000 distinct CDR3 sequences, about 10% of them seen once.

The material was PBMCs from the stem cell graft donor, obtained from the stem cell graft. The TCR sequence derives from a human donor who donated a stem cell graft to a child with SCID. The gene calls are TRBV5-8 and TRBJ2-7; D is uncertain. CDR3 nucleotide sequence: TGTGCCAGCAGCTTGGTTTTGGCCCCATCTTTAGCCCTCGAGCAGTACCTC. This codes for CASSLVLAPSLALEQYL.